This T cell receptor beta chain originates from a study of blood T cell repertoires in COVID-19. The CDR3 runs to 12 residues. The V gene lost 5 bases and the J gene lost 0 bases, with 8 bases spanning the gap. Germline loops: CDR1 SQVTM, CDR2 ANQGSEA. The table came from immunoSEQ multiplex PCR; TCRdb's copy has only in-frame clones and leaves some out. The sample records about 150,000 clones, around 80% being singletons. This chain uses TRBV29-1 with TRBJ2-7, with no clear D. Material for sequencing was peripheral blood. The origin of this receptor is a man aged 55-75 years with acute or convalescent COVID-19. CDR3 bases: TGCAGCGTTCAACAGAGCTCCTACGAGCAGTACTTC. The encoded protein is CSVQQSSYEQYF.